This T cell receptor beta chain is drawn from a study of T cell changes during pregnancy in multiple sclerosis. Assay: immunoSEQ multiplex PCR; the TCRdb copy retains only in-frame clones and omits some. This sample has about 49,000 clones, with about 91% found just once. This receptor was identified in a female donor in good health, enrolled as a control in a pregnancy study. Specimen: CD4+ T cells from peripheral blood mononuclear cells, collected in the second trimester of pregnancy.

The CDR3 DNA follows: TGTGCCAGCAGCTTAGGAGGGTCTAGCGGACAAGAGACCCAGTACTTC. Translating gives CASSLGGSSGQETQYF. The chain has TRBV7-2 and TRBJ2-5; 7 nucleotides match TRBD2. The CDR3 runs 16 residues. Germline trimming cut 1 base from V and 2 bases from J; bases unmatched to any gene: 7. Looked up from germline, CDR1 is SGHTA and CDR2 is FQGNSA.